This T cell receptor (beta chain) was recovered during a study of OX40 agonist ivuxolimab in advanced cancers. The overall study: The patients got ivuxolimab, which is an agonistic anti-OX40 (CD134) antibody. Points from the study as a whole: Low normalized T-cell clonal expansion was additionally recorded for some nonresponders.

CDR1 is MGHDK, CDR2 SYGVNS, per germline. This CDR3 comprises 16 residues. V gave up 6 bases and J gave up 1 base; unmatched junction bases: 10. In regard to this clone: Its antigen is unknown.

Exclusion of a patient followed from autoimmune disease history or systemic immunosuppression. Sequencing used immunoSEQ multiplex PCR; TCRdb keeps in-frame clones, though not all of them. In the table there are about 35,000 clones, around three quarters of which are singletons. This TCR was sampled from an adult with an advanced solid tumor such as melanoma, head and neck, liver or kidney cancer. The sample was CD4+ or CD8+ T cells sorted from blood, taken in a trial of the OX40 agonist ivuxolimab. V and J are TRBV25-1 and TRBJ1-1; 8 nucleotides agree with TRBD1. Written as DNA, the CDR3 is TGTGCCAGCAGCCCGGACAGGGCCTCTGAGAACACTGAAGCTTTCTTT. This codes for CASSPDRASENTEAFF.